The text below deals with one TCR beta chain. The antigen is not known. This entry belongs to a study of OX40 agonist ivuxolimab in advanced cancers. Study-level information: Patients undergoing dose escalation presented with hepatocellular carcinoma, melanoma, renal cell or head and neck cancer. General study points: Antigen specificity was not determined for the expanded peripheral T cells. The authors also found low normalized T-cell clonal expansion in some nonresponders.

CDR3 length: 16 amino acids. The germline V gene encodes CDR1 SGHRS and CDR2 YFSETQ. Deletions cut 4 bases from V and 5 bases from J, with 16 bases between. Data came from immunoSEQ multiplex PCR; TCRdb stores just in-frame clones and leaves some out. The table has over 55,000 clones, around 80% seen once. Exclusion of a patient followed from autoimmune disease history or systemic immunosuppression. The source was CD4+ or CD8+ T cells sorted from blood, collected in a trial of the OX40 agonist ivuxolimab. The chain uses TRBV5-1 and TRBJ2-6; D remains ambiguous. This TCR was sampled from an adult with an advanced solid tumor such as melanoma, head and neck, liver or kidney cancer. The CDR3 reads CASSISPGVRANVLTF. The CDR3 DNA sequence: TGCGCCAGCAGCATATCCCCTGGGGTAAGGGCCAACGTCCTGACTTTC.